These T cell receptor beta chains were read from a single sample in a study of Graves' ophthalmopathy and Graves' hyperthyroidism. A single record per CDR3 protein comes from TCRdb applying MiXCR to the multiplex PCR reads. The sample shows about 620,000 distinct CDR3 sequences, 22% of them seen only once. Sequenced material: peripheral blood. These TCRs come from a woman between 18 and 30 years old with stable Graves' hyperthyroidism. Some clones in this sample may be carry-over from other donors' samples. Both conserved end residues are part of each CDR3. The D gene is left open where the match is weak. Only part of the rows carry a size: once, few, many, or a class if the clone is expanded.

clone size: many
J gene: TRBJ2-7
V gene: TRBV7-9
CDR3 length: 13
D gene: TRBD2
CDR3 DNA: TGTGCCAGCAGGAGCGGGGGTTCGGACGAGCAGTACTTC
CDR3 protein: CASRSGGSDEQYF

clone size: NA
J gene: TRBJ1-1
V gene: TRBV6-1
CDR3 length: 14
D gene: NA
CDR3 DNA: TGTGCCAGCAGTCCTCCGCCTAGGGGGACTGAAGCTTTCTTT
CDR3 protein: CASSPPPRGTEAFF

clone size: many
J gene: TRBJ2-6
V gene: TRBV20-1
CDR3 length: 16
D gene: TRBD1
CDR3 DNA: TGCAGTGCAACGGACAGGGCTAGCTCTGGGGCCAACGTCCTGACTTTC
CDR3 protein: CSATDRASSGANVLTF

clone size: NA
J gene: TRBJ2-7
V gene: TRBV29-1
CDR3 length: 13
D gene: NA
CDR3 DNA: TGCAGCGTTGAAGACAGGGGCAACCACGAGCAGTACTTC
CDR3 protein: CSVEDRGNHEQYF

clone size: NA
J gene: TRBJ1-1
V gene: TRBV11-1
CDR3 length: 13
D gene: TRBD1
CDR3 DNA: TGTGCCAGTTTGACAGGGTCCGCCGCTGAAGCTTTCTTT
CDR3 protein: CASLTGSAAEAFF

clone size: many
J gene: TRBJ1-2
V gene: TRBV2
CDR3 length: 13
D gene: TRBD1
CDR3 DNA: TGTGCCAGCAGCGGGCGGGACAGCTATGGCTACACCTTC
CDR3 protein: CASSGRDSYGYTF

clone size: many
J gene: TRBJ2-7
V gene: TRBV27
CDR3 length: 15
D gene: NA
CDR3 DNA: TGTGCCAGCAGTTTAGTTCTAGAGCGTGGCTACGAGCAGTACTTC
CDR3 protein: CASSLVLERGYEQYF

clone size: many
J gene: TRBJ2-7
V gene: TRBV29-1
CDR3 length: 12
D gene: NA
CDR3 DNA: TGCAGCGTTGGGGAGATCATCGCCGAGCAGTACTTC
CDR3 protein: CSVGEIIAEQYF

clone size: many
J gene: TRBJ1-2
V gene: TRBV6-1
CDR3 length: 15
D gene: NA
CDR3 DNA: TGTGCCAGCAGTGAGGGGACGATTGGTGTTGGTGGCTACACCTTC
CDR3 protein: CASSEGTIGVGGYTF

clone size: many
J gene: TRBJ1-2
V gene: TRBV7-2
CDR3 length: 12
D gene: NA
CDR3 DNA: TGTGCCAGCAGCTTAGAGGCCGGTCACATGAACTTC
CDR3 protein: CASSLEAGHMNF

clone size: many
J gene: TRBJ2-5
V gene: TRBV4-1
CDR3 length: 15
D gene: NA
CDR3 DNA: TGCGCCAGCAGCCAAGATCCGGGACCCATAGAGACCCAGTACTTC
CDR3 protein: CASSQDPGPIETQYF

clone size: many
J gene: TRBJ2-7
V gene: TRBV20-1
CDR3 length: 13
D gene: TRBD1
CDR3 DNA: TGCAGTGCTCCCGGGACAGACGACTACGAGCAGTACTTC
CDR3 protein: CSAPGTDDYEQYF

clone size: few
J gene: TRBJ1-2
V gene: TRBV6-1
CDR3 length: 15
D gene: NA
CDR3 DNA: TGTGCCAGCAGTGTTATTCAGGTGGTAAACTATGGCTACACCTTC
CDR3 protein: CASSVIQVVNYGYTF

clone size: many
J gene: TRBJ1-1
V gene: TRBV7-3
CDR3 length: 14
D gene: NA
CDR3 DNA: TGTGCCAGCAGCCTATACAGGGAAGCCACTGAAGCTTTCTTT
CDR3 protein: CASSLYREATEAFF

clone size: many
J gene: TRBJ1-2
V gene: TRBV28
CDR3 length: 14
D gene: NA
CDR3 DNA: TGTGCCAGCAGCCGCAATCCCTCCTACTATGGCTACACCTTC
CDR3 protein: CASSRNPSYYGYTF

clone size: many
J gene: TRBJ1-5
V gene: TRBV4-3
CDR3 length: 17
D gene: NA
CDR3 DNA: TGCGCCAGCAGCCAAGATCCAGCAGGATCTCTTCATCAGCCCCAGCATTTT
CDR3 protein: CASSQDPAGSLHQPQHF

clone size: NA
J gene: TRBJ1-5
V gene: TRBV20-1
CDR3 length: 14
D gene: NA
CDR3 DNA: TGCAGTGTCCCGTTGGGGGTGAGCAATCAGCCCCAGCATTTT
CDR3 protein: CSVPLGVSNQPQHF

clone size: many
J gene: TRBJ2-7
V gene: TRBV20-1
CDR3 length: 15
D gene: NA
CDR3 DNA: TGCAGTGCTAGAGATACTTGGACGGCAACCTACGAGCAGTACTTC
CDR3 protein: CSARDTWTATYEQYF

clone size: few
J gene: TRBJ1-1
V gene: TRBV6-1
CDR3 length: 14
D gene: NA
CDR3 DNA: TGTGCCAGCAGACGACCGGGGGGCGGAGCTGAAGCTTTCTTT
CDR3 protein: CASRRPGGGAEAFF

clone size: many
J gene: TRBJ2-5
V gene: TRBV6-1
CDR3 length: 15
D gene: TRBD2
CDR3 DNA: TGTGCCAGCAGCTCAAGCGGGGGTTACCAAGAGACCCAGTACTTC
CDR3 protein: CASSSSGGYQETQYF

clone size: many
J gene: TRBJ2-5
V gene: TRBV7-2
CDR3 length: 15
D gene: NA
CDR3 DNA: TGTGCCAGCAGCTTAGTGTTGGTACCTCAAGAGACCCAGTACTTC
CDR3 protein: CASSLVLVPQETQYF

clone size: NA
J gene: TRBJ1-1
V gene: TRBV27
CDR3 length: 11
D gene: NA
CDR3 DNA: TGTGCGGCAGGGAAGTTCACTGAAGCTTTCTTT
CDR3 protein: CAAGKFTEAFF

clone size: NA
J gene: TRBJ2-2
V gene: TRBV15
CDR3 length: 16
D gene: TRBD1
CDR3 DNA: TGTGCCACCAGCAGAGGGTTGGGACAGGGGAGTGAGGAGCTGTTTTTT
CDR3 protein: CATSRGLGQGSEELFF

clone size: NA
J gene: TRBJ2-7
V gene: TRBV11-1
CDR3 length: 19
D gene: TRBD1
CDR3 DNA: TGTGCCAGCAGCTTAGTGATGGGGACAGGGGGAATTTTCTCCTACGAGCAGTACTTC
CDR3 protein: CASSLVMGTGGIFSYEQYF

clone size: many
J gene: TRBJ1-5
V gene: TRBV12-3/TRBV12-4
CDR3 length: 16
D gene: NA
CDR3 DNA: TGTGCCAGCAGTTTAGACAAAACCGGCGGCAATCAGCCCCAGCATTTT
CDR3 protein: CASSLDKTGGNQPQHF

clone size: NA
J gene: TRBJ2-5
V gene: TRBV11-1
CDR3 length: 13
D gene: NA
CDR3 DNA: TGTGCCAGCAGCTTGCGGGTAGAAGAGACCCAGTACTTC
CDR3 protein: CASSLRVEETQYF

clone size: many
J gene: TRBJ1-2
V gene: TRBV5-5
CDR3 length: 15
D gene: TRBD1
CDR3 DNA: TGTGCCAGCAGGCTCCGGGACAGGGGGCTCTATGGCTACACCTTC
CDR3 protein: CASRLRDRGLYGYTF

clone size: NA
J gene: TRBJ2-6
V gene: TRBV24-1
CDR3 length: 14
D gene: NA
CDR3 DNA: TGTGCCACCAGTCGCGGGCTCCGGGCCAACGTCCTGACTTTC
CDR3 protein: CATSRGLRANVLTF

clone size: many
J gene: TRBJ2-5
V gene: TRBV20-1
CDR3 length: 12
D gene: TRBD1
CDR3 DNA: TGCAGTGCCGGGACAGGCCAGGAGACCCAGTACTTC
CDR3 protein: CSAGTGQETQYF

clone size: many
J gene: TRBJ1-1
V gene: TRBV6-1
CDR3 length: 11
D gene: NA
CDR3 DNA: TGTGCCAGCAGCGTTGACCAGGGAGCTTTCTTT
CDR3 protein: CASSVDQGAFF

clone size: many
J gene: TRBJ1-2
V gene: TRBV12-3/TRBV12-4
CDR3 length: 13
D gene: TRBD1
CDR3 DNA: TGTGCCAGCATGAAAGGGGGCGACTATGGCTACACCTTC
CDR3 protein: CASMKGGDYGYTF

clone size: few
J gene: TRBJ2-7
V gene: TRBV20-1
CDR3 length: 14
D gene: NA
CDR3 DNA: TGCAGTGCTAGAGACAGTATCTCAATCAGCGAGCAGTACTTC
CDR3 protein: CSARDSISISEQYF

clone size: NA
J gene: TRBJ2-2
V gene: TRBV5-1
CDR3 length: 14
D gene: NA
CDR3 DNA: TGCGCCAGCAGCTTGGGTCCGGGGACCGGGGAGCTGTTTTTT
CDR3 protein: CASSLGPGTGELFF

clone size: NA
J gene: TRBJ1-6
V gene: TRBV7-9
CDR3 length: 14
D gene: NA
CDR3 DNA: TGTGCCAGCAGCTTACATGACCGGGGCTCACCCCTCCACTTT
CDR3 protein: CASSLHDRGSPLHF

clone size: many
J gene: TRBJ1-1
V gene: TRBV20-1
CDR3 length: 14
D gene: NA
CDR3 DNA: TGCAGTGCTAGAGATAGCAGGAAGAACACTGAAGCTTTCTTT
CDR3 protein: CSARDSRKNTEAFF

clone size: NA
J gene: TRBJ1-5
V gene: TRBV27
CDR3 length: 14
D gene: NA
CDR3 DNA: TGTGCCAGCAGTTTATCGGTGTTCAATCAGCCCCAGCATTTT
CDR3 protein: CASSLSVFNQPQHF

clone size: many
J gene: TRBJ2-2
V gene: TRBV20-1
CDR3 length: 16
D gene: TRBD1
CDR3 DNA: TGCAGTGCTAGAGATCTGAGACAGGGGAACACCGGGGAGCTGTTTTTT
CDR3 protein: CSARDLRQGNTGELFF

clone size: many
J gene: TRBJ1-1
V gene: TRBV7-8
CDR3 length: 16
D gene: TRBD1
CDR3 DNA: TGTGCCAGCAGCGACCGGGACAGGGGATTATGGACTGAAGCTTTCTTT
CDR3 protein: CASSDRDRGLWTEAFF

clone size: few
J gene: TRBJ1-5
V gene: TRBV19
CDR3 length: 13
D gene: NA
CDR3 DNA: TGTGCCAGTAGTATACGAGAGAATCAGCCCCAGCATTTT
CDR3 protein: CASSIRENQPQHF

clone size: NA
J gene: TRBJ2-7
V gene: TRBV5-1
CDR3 length: 15
D gene: NA
CDR3 DNA: TGCGCCAGCAGCTCCCTGGCGGGACAGACCTACGAGCAGTACTTC
CDR3 protein: CASSSLAGQTYEQYF

clone size: many
J gene: TRBJ2-2
V gene: TRBV4-1
CDR3 length: 15
D gene: NA
CDR3 DNA: TGCGCCAGCACAGGCGGGGGCCGCAGCACCGGGGAGCTGTTTTTT
CDR3 protein: CASTGGGRSTGELFF

clone size: many
J gene: TRBJ1-2
V gene: TRBV5-1
CDR3 length: 13
D gene: NA
CDR3 DNA: TGCGCCAGCAGCGACGGACAGATGACTGGCTACACCTTC
CDR3 protein: CASSDGQMTGYTF

clone size: NA
J gene: TRBJ2-7
V gene: TRBV7-3
CDR3 length: 14
D gene: TRBD2
CDR3 DNA: TGTGCCAGCAGCGCTAGCGGGAGGGCGTGGGAGCAGTACTTC
CDR3 protein: CASSASGRAWEQYF

clone size: many
J gene: TRBJ2-7
V gene: TRBV6-5
CDR3 length: 14
D gene: NA
CDR3 DNA: TGTGCCAGCAGTTACTCAGGACATACCTACGAGCAGTACTTC
CDR3 protein: CASSYSGHTYEQYF

clone size: many
J gene: TRBJ1-2
V gene: TRBV6-5
CDR3 length: 17
D gene: NA
CDR3 DNA: TGTGCCAGCAGTTCCCCCAAGCCAGGAAGCCACCTCTATGGCTACACCTTC
CDR3 protein: CASSSPKPGSHLYGYTF

clone size: many
J gene: TRBJ2-2
V gene: TRBV29-1
CDR3 length: 14
D gene: NA
CDR3 DNA: TGCAGCGTTGAGGGCGACACGAACACCGGGGAGCTGTTTTTT
CDR3 protein: CSVEGDTNTGELFF

clone size: many
J gene: TRBJ1-1
V gene: TRBV20-1
CDR3 length: 10
D gene: TRBD1
CDR3 DNA: TGCAGTGCCCGGACAGGGAAAGCTTTCTTT
CDR3 protein: CSARTGKAFF

clone size: few
J gene: TRBJ1-2
V gene: TRBV18
CDR3 length: 14
D gene: NA
CDR3 DNA: TGTGCCAGCTCACCAGGTGCTCTAGGGGCTGGCTACACCTTC
CDR3 protein: CASSPGALGAGYTF

clone size: few
J gene: TRBJ1-3
V gene: TRBV28
CDR3 length: 15
D gene: NA
CDR3 DNA: TGTGCCAGCAGTTTCGGCGCGAGTCGTGGAAACACCATATATTTT
CDR3 protein: CASSFGASRGNTIYF

clone size: many
J gene: TRBJ2-7
V gene: TRBV5-1
CDR3 length: 13
D gene: NA
CDR3 DNA: TGCGCCAGCAGATCCCCCACTTCCTACGAGCAGTACTTC
CDR3 protein: CASRSPTSYEQYF

clone size: NA
J gene: TRBJ1-3
V gene: TRBV6-1
CDR3 length: 14
D gene: NA
CDR3 DNA: TGTGCCAGCAGTCGACTAAGCTCTGGAAACACCATATATTTT
CDR3 protein: CASSRLSSGNTIYF

clone size: many
J gene: TRBJ1-4
V gene: TRBV20-1
CDR3 length: 13
D gene: TRBD1
CDR3 DNA: TGCAGTGCTATAAGGACAGGGAATGAAAAACTGTTTTTT
CDR3 protein: CSAIRTGNEKLFF

clone size: many
J gene: TRBJ2-7
V gene: TRBV6-5
CDR3 length: 16
D gene: NA
CDR3 DNA: TGTGCCAGCAGTTACTCGAGGGGGGCAGAGACCTACGAGCAGTACTTC
CDR3 protein: CASSYSRGAETYEQYF

clone size: NA
J gene: TRBJ1-2
V gene: TRBV6-1
CDR3 length: 12
D gene: NA
CDR3 DNA: TGTGCCAGCAGTGAAATGCACCATGGCTACACCTTC
CDR3 protein: CASSEMHHGYTF

clone size: NA
J gene: TRBJ1-2
V gene: TRBV11-1
CDR3 length: 17
D gene: TRBD1
CDR3 DNA: TGTGCCAGCAGCTCGGACGACAGGGGGTTCCCTAACTATGGCTACACCTTC
CDR3 protein: CASSSDDRGFPNYGYTF

clone size: many
J gene: TRBJ1-2
V gene: TRBV12-3/TRBV12-4
CDR3 length: 14
D gene: NA
CDR3 DNA: TGTGCCAGCAGTTTCCTACAGGGCGGCCATGGCTACACCTTC
CDR3 protein: CASSFLQGGHGYTF

clone size: many
J gene: TRBJ1-2
V gene: TRBV7-2
CDR3 length: 13
D gene: NA
CDR3 DNA: TGTGCCAGCAGACCTACACAAAACTATGGCTACACCTTC
CDR3 protein: CASRPTQNYGYTF

clone size: many
J gene: TRBJ2-7
V gene: TRBV6-5
CDR3 length: 15
D gene: TRBD1
CDR3 DNA: TGTGCCAGCAGTTTTCGACCGGGACAGCCCTACGAGCAGTACTTC
CDR3 protein: CASSFRPGQPYEQYF

clone size: NA
J gene: TRBJ1-2
V gene: TRBV29-1
CDR3 length: 11
D gene: NA
CDR3 DNA: TGCAGCGTTGAAGATGGGGCGGGCTACACCTTC
CDR3 protein: CSVEDGAGYTF